This T cell receptor (beta chain) comes out of a study of T cell responses to AZD1222 COVID-19 vaccine. Turning to the study itself: Second-dose recipients at about 4 or about 12 weeks were treated as one pooled group. Broader study findings: All repertoire sampling was performed exclusively after the peak T cell response.

On this clone: The antigen is undetermined.

TCRdb keeps only in-frame clones here, not all; method: immunoSEQ multiplex PCR. In the table there are approximately 100,000 clones, 70% to 90% of which are singletons. The sequence was obtained from an adult in good health. This sample comprised peripheral blood, obtained on day 0 of AZD1222 vaccination.

The CDR3, as DNA: TGTGCCAGCAGCCCGGGACAGGGGATGGGAAACACCATATATTTT. Protein sequence: CASSPGQGMGNTIYF. This rearrangement joins TRBV11-2 to TRBJ1-3, with 10 positions matching TRBD1. The CDR3 sequence is 15 residues long. Germline V lookup: CDR1 SGHAT, CDR2 FQNNGV. V was pared by 5 bases and J by 4 bases, with 5 bases of the junction left unmatched.